Described below is a single T cell receptor (beta chain) sequence and its context. Its specificity is not known. Data came from immunoSEQ multiplex PCR; TCRdb stores just in-frame clones and leaves some out. The sample lists roughly 150,000 clones, 90% to 95% occurring once. This sample was taken from a study of T cell responses to AZD1222 COVID-19 vaccine. Overall study context: Pooling covered second doses at about 4 or about 12 weeks. Regarding the study as a whole: Dominant CD4 TCR responses targeted spike regions 160-218 and 743-854.

The CDR3 runs to 15 residues. The junction had 4 bases not matched to a gene; V was cut back by 4 bases and J by 2 bases. Germline CDR1 is SNHLY and CDR2 is FYNNEI. This TCR was recovered from an adult in good health. This chain joins TRBV2 and TRBJ2-1; 8 bases fit TRBD2. Sequencing was performed on peripheral blood, taken on day 0 of AZD1222 vaccination. CDR3 DNA: TGTGCCAGCAGTGTCTCTAGCGGGCCCTACAATGAGCAGTTCTTC. Residues: CASSVSSGPYNEQFF.